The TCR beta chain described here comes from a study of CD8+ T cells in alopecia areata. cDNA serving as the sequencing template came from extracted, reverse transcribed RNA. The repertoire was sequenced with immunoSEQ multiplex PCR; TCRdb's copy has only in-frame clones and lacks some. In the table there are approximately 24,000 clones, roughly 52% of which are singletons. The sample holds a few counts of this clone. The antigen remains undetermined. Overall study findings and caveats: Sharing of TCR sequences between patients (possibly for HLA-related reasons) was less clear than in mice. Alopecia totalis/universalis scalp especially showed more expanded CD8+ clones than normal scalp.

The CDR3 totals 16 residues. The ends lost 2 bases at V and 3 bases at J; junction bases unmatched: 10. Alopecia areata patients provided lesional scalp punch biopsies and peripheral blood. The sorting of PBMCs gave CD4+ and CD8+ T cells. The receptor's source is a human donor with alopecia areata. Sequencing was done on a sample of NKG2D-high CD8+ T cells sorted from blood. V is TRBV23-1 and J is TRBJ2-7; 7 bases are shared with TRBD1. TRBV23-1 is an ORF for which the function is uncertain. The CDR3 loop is CASSQHSGTAVYEQYF. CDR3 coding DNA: TGCGCCAGCAGTCAACATTCCGGGACAGCGGTCTACGAGCAGTACTTC.